This is a list of T cell receptor beta chains from one sample in a study of blood T cells in healthy people across ages. MiXCR, applied by TCRdb to the 5' RACE reads, yields one record per CDR3 protein. The top ten clones hold about 14% of a sample with 650,000 to 800,000 distinct CDR3 sequences, 45% to 60% of them seen once. The material sequenced was blood. These receptors were obtained from a woman older than 75 in good health. Both conserved end residues are part of each CDR3. A D gene is named only where the DNA matches it firmly. Clone size is shown for a subset of rows, as once, few, many or a class of expanded clone.

-	TRBV6-2/TRBV6-3	TRBJ2-7	-	CASRKKNEQYF	TGTGCCAGCAGGAAAAAGAACGAGCAGTACTTC
-	TRBV28	TRBJ2-1	TRBD1	CASSFRTGVQFF	TGTGCCAGCAGTTTCCGGACAGGGGTGCAGTTCTTC
many	TRBV7-9	TRBJ2-1	-	CASSRGAGNNEQFF	TGTGCCAGCAGCCGGGGGGCAGGAAACAATGAGCAGTTCTTC
many	TRBV16	TRBJ2-1	TRBD2	CASSHWDYGNEQFF	TGTGCCAGCAGCCACTGGGACTACGGCAATGAGCAGTTCTTC
-	TRBV29-1	TRBJ2-7	-	CSVGDRTEQYF	TGCAGCGTGGGAGACAGGACCGAGCAGTACTTC
-	TRBV4-2	TRBJ2-1	-	CASSPTTLDRIYNEQFF	TGTGCCAGCAGCCCCACTACTTTAGACAGGATTTACAATGAGCAGTTCTTC
-	TRBV29-1	TRBJ2-7	-	CSVEKQPYEQYF	TGCAGCGTTGAAAAACAACCGTACGAGCAGTACTTC
-	TRBV12-3/TRBV12-4	TRBJ2-3	TRBD2	CASRPLAGAGNTQYF	TGTGCCAGCAGGCCTCTAGCGGGGGCGGGGAACACGCAGTATTTT
-	TRBV3-1	TRBJ2-7	-	CASSSRDQDPNEQYF	TGTGCCAGCAGCTCCCGGGACCAAGATCCTAACGAGCAGTACTTC
few	TRBV7-2	TRBJ1-2	-	CASSLQGSGYGYTF	TGTGCCAGCAGCTTACAGGGTTCGGGCTATGGCTACACCTTC
few	TRBV28	TRBJ2-5	-	CASSPGPSRTQYF	TGTGCCAGCAGCCCCGGACCCTCAAGGACCCAGTACTTC
-	TRBV20-1	TRBJ2-3	TRBD2	CSASRLAGISDTQYF	TGCAGTGCTAGTAGACTAGCGGGGATCTCAGATACGCAGTATTTT
-	TRBV6-2/TRBV6-3	TRBJ1-5	-	CASSSIRTSEQPQHF	TGTGCCAGCAGTTCAATACGGACCAGTGAACAGCCCCAGCATTTT
-	TRBV28	TRBJ2-5	TRBD1	CASSFPGQVQETQYF	TGTGCCAGCAGTTTCCCGGGACAGGTCCAAGAGACCCAGTACTTC